The TCR beta chain under discussion was sequenced for a study of cytomegalovirus exposure and HLA in healthy donors. Study-level points and caveats: Follow-up analysis later connected one missense variant in DCLRE1C with trimming of TCR beta V- and J-genes. The records held CMV serostatus as the only immune exposure information.

The study ran its PCR with 60 Vbeta and 13 Jbeta primers. As processed by the authors: Unique TCR beta chains numbered around 80 million in a later analysis, with roughly 11 million shared. TCRdb keeps only in-frame clones here, not all; method: immunoSEQ multiplex PCR. Clonal size and the V and J genes are those of that table, whereas D and trimming came from the DNA. The data contain approximately 110,000 clones, approximately 80% of them singletons. Deletions cut 8 bases from V and 3 bases from J, with 8 bases between. This CDR3 region has 13 residues. Germline CDR1 and CDR2: LNHDA and SQIVND (reference sequence). About this clone itself: Its antigen is unidentified.

This chain joins TRBV19 and TRBJ2-6, with TRBD1 as a possible D gene (6 bases). The sequenced sample was PBMCs. The receptor's source is a woman under 40 in good health and CMV-seronegative. The CDR3 region has the DNA TGTGCCAGTCACAGGGTTGGGGCCAACGTCCTGACTTTC. Translated: CASHRVGANVLTF.